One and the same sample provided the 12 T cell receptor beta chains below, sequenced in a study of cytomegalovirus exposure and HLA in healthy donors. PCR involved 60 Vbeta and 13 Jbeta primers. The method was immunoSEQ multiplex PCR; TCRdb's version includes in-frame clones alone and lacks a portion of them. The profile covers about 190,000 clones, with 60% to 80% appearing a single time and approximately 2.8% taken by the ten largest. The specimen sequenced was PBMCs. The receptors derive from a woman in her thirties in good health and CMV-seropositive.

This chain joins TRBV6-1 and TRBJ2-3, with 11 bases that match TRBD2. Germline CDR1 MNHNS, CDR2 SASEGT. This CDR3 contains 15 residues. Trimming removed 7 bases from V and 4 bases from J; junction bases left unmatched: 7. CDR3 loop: CASNPTSGMADTQYF. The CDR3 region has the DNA TGTGCCAGCAACCCGACTAGCGGGATGGCAGATACGCAGTATTTT.

The CDR3 protein is CASSPRQGTRNTEAFF. DNA for the CDR3: TGTGCCAGCTCACCACGTCAGGGCACGAGAAACACTGAAGCTTTCTTT. The chain links TRBV18 to TRBJ1-1; perhaps TRBD1 as D (5 bases). V was trimmed by 1 base and J by 2 bases, leaving 14 bases between them. The CDR3 consists of 16 residues. Germline V gives CDR1 KGHSH, CDR2 LQKENI.

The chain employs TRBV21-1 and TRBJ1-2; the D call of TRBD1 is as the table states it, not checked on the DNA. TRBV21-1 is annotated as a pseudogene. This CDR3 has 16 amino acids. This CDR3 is CASSKVVRQGPYGYTF. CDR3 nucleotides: TGTGCCAGCAGCAAAGTAGTGCGGCAGGGTCCCTATGGCTACACCTTC.

The CDR3 DNA is TGCGCCAGCAGCCAGCCCGGGACAGGGGGCGGCTACACCTTC. This encodes CASSQPGTGGGYTF. This chain links TRBV4-1 with TRBJ1-2; 12 bases agree with TRBD1. Unmatched junction bases numbered 4, after V lost 3 bases and J lost 8 bases. In germline, CDR1 is MGHRA, CDR2 YSYEKL. This CDR3 has 14 amino acids.

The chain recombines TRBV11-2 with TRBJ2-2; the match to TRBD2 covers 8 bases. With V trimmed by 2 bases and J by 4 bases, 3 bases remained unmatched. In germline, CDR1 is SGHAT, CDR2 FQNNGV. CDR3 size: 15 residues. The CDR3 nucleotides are TGTGCCAGCAGCTTACTAGCGGGTCGCACCGGGGAGCTGTTTTTT. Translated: CASSLLAGRTGELFF.

The DNA of the CDR3 is TGTGCCAGTAACACAGGGAGAGGCACTGAAGCTTTCTTT. It is translated as CASNTGRGTEAFF. The V and J genes are TRBV19 and TRBJ1-1; perhaps TRBD1 as D (6 bases). The length of the CDR3 is 13 residues. The germline CDR1 and CDR2 sequences are LNHDA and SQIVND (reference sequence). The ends were cut back, 7 bases at V and 4 bases at J, with 13 bases in the middle.

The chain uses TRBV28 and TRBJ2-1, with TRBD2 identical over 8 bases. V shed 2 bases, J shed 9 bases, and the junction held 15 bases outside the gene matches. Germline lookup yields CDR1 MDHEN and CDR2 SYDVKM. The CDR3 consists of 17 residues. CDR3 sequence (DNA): TGTGCCAGCAGTTTAGCCCTTACTAGCGGACCTAGGGGTGAGCAGTTCTTC. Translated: CASSLALTSGPRGEQFF.

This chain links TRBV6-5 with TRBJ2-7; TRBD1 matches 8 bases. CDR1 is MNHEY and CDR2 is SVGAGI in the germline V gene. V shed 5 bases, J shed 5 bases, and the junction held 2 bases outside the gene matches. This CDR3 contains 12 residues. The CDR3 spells CASSRQGHEQYF. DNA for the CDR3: TGTGCCAGCAGTCGACAGGGGCACGAGCAGTACTTC.

The CDR3 DNA sequence: TGTGCCAGCAGAATGGGGGGGCTAAGGACCGGGGAGCTGTTTTTT. It codes for CASRMGGLRTGELFF. J is TRBJ2-2 and V is TRBV6-5; D is perhaps TRBD2 (7 bases). The germline V and J ends were trimmed by 6 bases and 5 bases, with 16 bases remaining between them. This CDR3 is built from 15 residues. Germline assignment: CDR1 MNHEY and CDR2 SVGAGI.

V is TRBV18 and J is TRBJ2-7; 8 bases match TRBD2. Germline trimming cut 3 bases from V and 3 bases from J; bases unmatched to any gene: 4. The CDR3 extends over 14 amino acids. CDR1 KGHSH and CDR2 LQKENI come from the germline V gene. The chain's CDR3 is CASSPPGGNYEQYF. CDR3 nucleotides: TGTGCCAGCTCACCCCCGGGGGGGAACTACGAGCAGTACTTC.

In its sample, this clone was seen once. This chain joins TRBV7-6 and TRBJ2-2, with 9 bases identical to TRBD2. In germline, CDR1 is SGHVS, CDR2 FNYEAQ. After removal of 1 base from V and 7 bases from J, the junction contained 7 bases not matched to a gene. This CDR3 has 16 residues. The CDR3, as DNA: TGTGCCAGCAGCTTAGACTTAGCGGGAGCGATCGGGGAGCTGTTTTTT. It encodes CASSLDLAGAIGELFF.

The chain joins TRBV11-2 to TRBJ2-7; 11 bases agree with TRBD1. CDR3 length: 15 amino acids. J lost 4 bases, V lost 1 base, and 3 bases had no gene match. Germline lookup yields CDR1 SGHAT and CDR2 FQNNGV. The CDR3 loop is CASSLGDRGLYEQYF. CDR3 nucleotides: TGTGCCAGCAGCTTAGGGGACAGGGGGTTATACGAGCAGTACTTC.